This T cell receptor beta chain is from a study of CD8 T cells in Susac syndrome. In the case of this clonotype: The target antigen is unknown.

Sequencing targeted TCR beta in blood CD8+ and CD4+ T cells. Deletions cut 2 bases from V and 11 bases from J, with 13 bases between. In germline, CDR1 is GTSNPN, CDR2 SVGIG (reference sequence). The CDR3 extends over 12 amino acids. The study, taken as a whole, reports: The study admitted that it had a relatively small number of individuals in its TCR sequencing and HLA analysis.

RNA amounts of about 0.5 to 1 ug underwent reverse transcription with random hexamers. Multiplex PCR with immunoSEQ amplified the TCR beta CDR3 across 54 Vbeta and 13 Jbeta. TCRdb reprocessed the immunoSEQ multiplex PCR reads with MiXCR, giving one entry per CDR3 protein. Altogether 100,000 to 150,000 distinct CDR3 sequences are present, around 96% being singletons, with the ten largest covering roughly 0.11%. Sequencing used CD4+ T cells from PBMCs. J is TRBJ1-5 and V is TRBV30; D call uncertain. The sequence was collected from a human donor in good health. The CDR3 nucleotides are TGTGCCTGGAGTAGAGAGTATTCGGCCCAGCATTTT. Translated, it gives CAWSREYSAQHF.